Reported below is one T cell receptor (beta chain). This CDR3 is built from 12 residues. CDR1 is MNHEY and CDR2 is SMNVEV in the germline V gene (reference sequence). V shed 6 bases and J shed 1 base, with 6 bases lying between them. In the authors' workflow: It was from reference gene primer amplification that nucleated cell counts were estimated. Clones were sequenced by immunoSEQ multiplex PCR, and TCRdb holds only the in-frame ones, with some missing. That table is the source of V, J and clone size, and D and trimming were worked out from the DNA. Of about 120,000 clones listed, about 84% are singletons. This specimen belongs to a study of blood T cell repertoires in COVID-19. On the study more broadly: Samples taken during acute and convalescent COVID-19 were collected in the United States, Italy and Spain. T cells, B-cell-depleted T cells, or PBMCs supplied cDNA or gDNA.

The sample taken for sequencing was peripheral blood. This clonotype originated in a man aged 55 to 69 with acute or convalescent COVID-19. The rearrangement links TRBV27 to TRBJ1-1; D gene uncertain. This CDR3 reads CASSRSNTEAFF. Here the CDR3 DNA reads TGTGCCAGCAGCCGGTCGAACACTGAAGCTTTCTTT.